This T cell receptor (beta chain) is from a study of graft-versus-host responses after intestinal transplantation. Study-wide findings and caveats: Some patients had graft-donor T cell macrochimerism. In their allografts, the ratios of graft-versus-host to host-versus-graft T cell clones were high.

The length of the CDR3 is 14 residues. Trimming removed 3 bases at V and 4 bases at J, with 12 bases between. Germline loops: CDR1 SGHAT, CDR2 FQNNGV. About this clone: As yet, its antigen is unknown.

TCRdb keeps only in-frame clones here, not all; method: immunoSEQ multiplex PCR. This table holds over 45,000 clones, 94% found once. The TCR was taken from a human donor who was the organ donor for an intestinal transplant. This chain uses TRBV11-2 with TRBJ1-1; the D is unclear. Sequences were derived from unstimulated CD4+ T cells sorted from spleen or lymph node cells, sampled before transplant. This CDR3 is CASSFNGLGTEAFF. Here the CDR3 DNA reads TGTGCCAGCAGCTTCAACGGACTTGGCACTGAAGCTTTCTTT.